This TCR beta chain was observed in a study of blood T cell repertoires in COVID-19. CDR3 size: 16 residues. The junction had 12 bases not matched to a gene; V was cut back by 5 bases and J by 3 bases. CDR1 is SEHNR and CDR2 is FQNEAQ in the germline V gene (reference sequence). Profiled with immunoSEQ multiplex PCR; TCRdb holds only in-frame clones, not every one. The sample has about 670,000 clones; 90% are singletons. The gene calls are TRBV7-9 and TRBJ2-5, with 7 bases lining up with TRBD2. The sequenced sample was peripheral blood. This receptor was taken from a woman younger than 35 with acute or convalescent COVID-19. The CDR3 protein is CASSARGAGKEETQYF. CDR3 coding DNA: TGTGCCAGCAGCGCCCGAGGAGCGGGGAAAGAAGAGACCCAGTACTTC.